The rows below give T cell receptor beta chains drawn from one sample of a study of blood T cell repertoires in COVID-19. Profiled with immunoSEQ multiplex PCR; TCRdb holds only in-frame clones, not every one. This sample carries around 60,000 clones, approximately 83% of them seen once, and the ten largest clones take approximately 3.5%. The material sequenced was peripheral blood. Every receptor here comes from a woman older than 75 with acute or convalescent COVID-19. CDR3s include the opening cysteine and the closing phenylalanine or tryptophan. The order of the fields is J gene, clone size, D gene, V gene, CDR3 DNA, CDR3 protein. A D gene is named only where the DNA matches it firmly. For some rows the clone size is stated as once, few or many, or as a class when expanded; others skip it.

TRBJ1-3 NA NA TRBV5-1 TGCGCCAGCAGCTCTGGACAGCAGCACTCTGGAAACACCATATATTTT CASSSGQQHSGNTIYF
TRBJ2-6 NA TRBD1 TRBV12-5 TGTGCTAGTGGTTTGGACAGGGGCCTCTCTGGGGCCAACGTCCTGACTTTC CASGLDRGLSGANVLTF
TRBJ1-1 NA TRBD1 TRBV18 TGTGCCAGCTCAGTTCGGACAGGGGCTAGGAGGGCTGAAGCTTTCTTT CASSVRTGARRAEAFF
TRBJ2-3 NA NA TRBV3-1/TRBV3-2 TGTGCCAGCAGCCAAGATTTAGCGACAGATACGCAGTATTTT CASSQDLATDTQYF
TRBJ1-1 NA NA TRBV2 TGTGCCAGCACCGCAGGACCCAGGAGGACTGAAGCTTTCTTT CASTAGPRRTEAFF
TRBJ2-3 NA NA TRBV10-3 TGTGCCATCAGCCCTAGGGGGGGAGGGCCCCCAGATACGCAGTATTTT CAISPRGGGPPDTQYF
TRBJ1-2 once TRBD1 TRBV27 TGTGCCAGCAGGCGGCCGGGACAGCCCTATGGCTACACCTTC CASRRPGQPYGYTF
TRBJ1-4 once TRBD1 TRBV28 TGTGCCATCCACGGGACAGCTAATGAAAAACTGTTTTTT CAIHGTANEKLFF
TRBJ2-7 few TRBD1 TRBV28 TGTGCCAGCAGCCCCGGGACAGTATACGAGCAGTACTTC CASSPGTVYEQYF
TRBJ2-5 NA NA TRBV5-1 TGCGCCAGCAGCCCTGGGGCCGAAGCCTTTTGGGGAGAGACCCAGTACTTC CASSPGAEAFWGETQYF
TRBJ2-1 NA NA TRBV10-2 TGCGCCAGCGGTACAGGCTTTTACAATGAGCAGTTCTTC CASGTGFYNEQFF
TRBJ1-1 NA NA TRBV15 TGTGCCACCAGCAGAGGGGGAGGGGACGCTGAAGCTTTCTTT CATSRGGGDAEAFF
TRBJ2-1 NA NA TRBV7-2 TGTGCCAGTAGGCAGGGTAGGGCCTACAATGAGCAGTTCTTC CASRQGRAYNEQFF
TRBJ1-2 NA TRBD1 TRBV6-5 TGTGCCAGCACCCCGACAGGGGGGTATGGCTACACCTTC CASTPTGGYGYTF
TRBJ1-3 NA TRBD1 TRBV6-1 TGTGCCAGCAGTGCCGGGACAGGATTCTCCTCTGGAAACACCATATATTTT CASSAGTGFSSGNTIYF
TRBJ1-1 NA NA TRBV12-3/TRBV12-4 TGTGCCAGCAGTCCCCCGAGGGCTGAAGCTTTCTTT CASSPPRAEAFF
TRBJ2-1 NA NA TRBV7-7 TGTGCCAGCAGCTTAGCAAGTAGCTCCTACAATGAGCAGTTCTTC CASSLASSSYNEQFF
TRBJ2-5 NA NA TRBV7-3 TGTGCCAGCAGCTTAAGGCACCAGGAGACCCAGTACTTC CASSLRHQETQYF
TRBJ1-1 NA NA TRBV5-1 TGCGCCAGCAGCTTCGATGGGGGGTCGGCCACTGAAGCTTTCTTT CASSFDGGSATEAFF
TRBJ1-2 NA NA TRBV11-2 TGTGCCAGCAGCCCTAGTCGACAGCATTTTAACTATGGCTACACCTTC CASSPSRQHFNYGYTF
TRBJ2-7 NA NA TRBV7-2 TGTGCCAGCAGCTTAGGAGCCAGACTACCGGGCGAGCAGTACTTC CASSLGARLPGEQYF
TRBJ2-2 NA NA TRBV4-3 TGCGCCAGCAGCCAAGATCCCGCTAGCGTGGGAAACACCGGGGAGCTGTTTTTT CASSQDPASVGNTGELFF
TRBJ1-4 NA NA TRBV7-9 TGTGCCAGCAGCCCCCGAACTAATGAAAAACTGTTTTTT CASSPRTNEKLFF
TRBJ1-3 NA TRBD1 TRBV7-8 TGTGCCAGCAGCTACAGACAGGGGACTGCAAGAAACACCATATATTTT CASSYRQGTARNTIYF
TRBJ1-3 NA NA TRBV7-6 TGTGCCAGCAGCTTAGGGGGGACTCATGGAAACACCATATATTTT CASSLGGTHGNTIYF
TRBJ2-2 NA TRBD2 TRBV6-2/TRBV6-3 TGTGCCAGCAGTTCCGGACTAGCGGGAGTAGATACCGGGGAGCTGTTTTTT CASSSGLAGVDTGELFF
TRBJ2-3 NA NA TRBV30 TGTGCCTGGACTCCGGGGTCGGCGAGGGATACGCAGTATTTT CAWTPGSARDTQYF
TRBJ2-1 NA TRBD2 TRBV2 TGTGCCAGCGGGACTAGCTACAATGAGCAGTTCTTC CASGTSYNEQFF
TRBJ1-2 NA TRBD1 TRBV11-1 TGTGCCAGCAGCTTAGAGGGGGCGCGTGGCTACACCTTC CASSLEGARGYTF
TRBJ2-1 NA NA TRBV5-1 TGCGCCAGCAGCTTGGATCTAGCCGCCTACAATGAGCAGTTCTTC CASSLDLAAYNEQFF
TRBJ1-1 NA TRBD1 TRBV27 TGTGCCACCAAGGGACAGGGAGAGACTGAAGCTTTCTTT CATKGQGETEAFF
TRBJ2-7 NA NA TRBV2 TGTGCCAGCACTTCCGGGAGCCCCCCCTACGAGCAGTACTTC CASTSGSPPYEQYF
TRBJ1-5 NA TRBD1 TRBV24-1 TGTGCCACCAACCGGGACAGCAAGGAGAATAGCAATCAGCCCCAGCATTTT CATNRDSKENSNQPQHF
TRBJ2-1 NA NA TRBV7-8 TGTGCCAGCAGCCCGCGGAGTGAGCAGTTCTTC CASSPRSEQFF
TRBJ2-2 NA NA TRBV5-1 TGCGCCAGCAGCCCCATTGGCGGGACCGGGGAGCTGTTTTTT CASSPIGGTGELFF
TRBJ2-1 NA TRBD2 TRBV3-1/TRBV3-2 TGTGCCAGCAGCCGGCGGGGGGGGTCCTACAATGAGCAGTTCTTC CASSRRGGSYNEQFF
TRBJ1-2 NA TRBD1 TRBV29-1 TGCAGCGTTGGACAGGGGGCTGGTGGCTACACCTTC CSVGQGAGGYTF
TRBJ2-2 NA TRBD2 TRBV7-3 TGTGCCAGCAGCACCCGGGGGGTGGGCACCGGGGAGCTGTTTTTT CASSTRGVGTGELFF
TRBJ2-1 NA NA TRBV6-5 TGTGCCACTCGGGGGTACAATGAGCAGTTCTTC CATRGYNEQFF
TRBJ2-2 NA NA TRBV4-2 TGTGCCAGCAGCCAAGTCCCAGGTTCCGGGGAGCTGTTTTTT CASSQVPGSGELFF
TRBJ1-3 NA TRBD1 TRBV3-1/TRBV3-2 TGTGCCAGCAGCCTCGACAGGGGCTCTGGAAACACCATATATTTT CASSLDRGSGNTIYF
TRBJ2-7 NA TRBD2 TRBV5-6 TGTGCCAGCAGCGCGGGGACTAGCGTCTACGAGCAGTACTTC CASSAGTSVYEQYF
TRBJ1-5 NA NA TRBV30 TGTGCCTGGAGTAAGGGGTGGAATCAGCCCCAGCATTTT CAWSKGWNQPQHF
TRBJ2-3 NA TRBD2 TRBV28 TGTGCCAGCAGTAGCGGGAGCGCGGCAGATACGCAGTATTTT CASSSGSAADTQYF
TRBJ1-5 NA NA TRBV12-3/TRBV12-4 TGTGCCAGCAGCCTCGCGAGCAATCAGCCCCAGCATTTT CASSLASNQPQHF
TRBJ2-5 NA TRBD2 TRBV10-3 TGTGCCATCAGTAGCGGGGGGAGCCAAGAGACCCAGTACTTC CAISSGGSQETQYF
TRBJ2-3 NA NA TRBV30 TGTGCCTGGAGGTACGGGGGGCGCAAAACAGATACGCAGTATTTT CAWRYGGRKTDTQYF
TRBJ1-5 NA NA TRBV6-6 TGTGCCAGCAGTTACCAGGGATATCAGCCCCAGCATTTT CASSYQGYQPQHF
TRBJ2-3 NA TRBD1 TRBV19 TGTGCCAGTAGTATAGTCAGGGGGCGTACAGATACGCAGTATTTT CASSIVRGRTDTQYF
TRBJ2-3 NA TRBD1 TRBV9 TGTGCCAGCAGTCAGGGGGCGCGGTATACGCAGTATTTT CASSQGARYTQYF